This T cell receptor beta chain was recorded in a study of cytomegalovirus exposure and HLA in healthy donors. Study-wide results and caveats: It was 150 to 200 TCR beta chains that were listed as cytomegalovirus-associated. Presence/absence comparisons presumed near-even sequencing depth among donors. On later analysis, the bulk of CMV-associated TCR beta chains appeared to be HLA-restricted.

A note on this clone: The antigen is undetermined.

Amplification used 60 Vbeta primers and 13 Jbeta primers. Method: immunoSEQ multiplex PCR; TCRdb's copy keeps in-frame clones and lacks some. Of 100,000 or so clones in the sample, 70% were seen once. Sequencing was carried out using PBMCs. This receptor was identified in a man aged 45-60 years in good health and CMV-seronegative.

CDR3 amino acids: CASSFIPTDTQYF. CDR3 DNA sequence: TGTGCCAGCAGTTTTATCCCTACAGATACGCAGTATTTT. The rearrangement links TRBV28 to TRBJ2-3; D is ambiguous. The germline CDR1 and CDR2 sequences are MDHEN and SYDVKM. This CDR3 is 13 amino acids long. V lost 3 bases and J lost 3, with 7 bases in between.